This passage covers 10 T cell receptor beta chains from one sample sequenced in a study of blood T cell repertoires in COVID-19 (dated by TCRdb to the early 2020s). Library construction relied on the immunoSEQ multiplex PCR assay. Sourced from immuneACCESS, this table was stored by TCRdb with only in-frame sequences that have V and J called. A share of the clones is absent; for the studies checked, an unresolved V gene accounts for under half, and the remainder has no known explanation. The sample table shows some 150,000 clones, and around nine tenths are seen once. The ten largest clones capture 0.7% to 0.9% of the sample. The sample was PBMCs or T cells enriched from blood (not recorded which). The receptors were gathered from a woman aged 18 to 35 who had recovered from COVID-19.

This chain joins TRBV23-1 and TRBJ1-1; no clear D. TRBV23-1 is an ORF, with its function uncertain. The germline V and J ends were trimmed by 8 bases and 5 bases, with 12 bases remaining between them. The CDR3 is made up of 12 amino acids. Here the CDR3 reads CASDLYGTEAFF. The CDR3 nucleotides read TGCGCCAGCGACCTGTACGGGACTGAAGCTTTCTTT.

The chain is built from TRBV7-9 and TRBJ2-4; the match to TRBD1 covers 10 bases. The trim removed 8 bases at V and 2 bases at J, leaving 6 bases unmatched. Germline V gene lookup returns CDR1 SEHNR and CDR2 FQNEAQ (reference sequence). The CDR3 spans 15 residues. This CDR3 is CASGRDRGTKNIQYF. As DNA, the CDR3 is TGTGCCAGCGGCCGGGACAGGGGAACCAAAAACATTCAGTACTTC.

V and J are TRBV4-1 and TRBJ2-7; possibly TRBD2 for D (5 bases). Germline CDR1 reads MGHRA; CDR2 reads YSYEKL. Trimming removed 3 bases at V and 4 bases at J, with 25 bases between. The CDR3 is made up of 18 amino acids. The CDR3 loop is CASSHPKNGNKGEYEQYF. The CDR3, as DNA: TGCGCCAGCAGCCACCCGAAAAACGGAAACAAGGGAGAGTACGAGCAGTACTTC.

The CDR3 DNA sequence: TGCGCCAGCAGCTTCCTTAGCGGGACGATCTACGAGCAGTACTTC. It is translated as CASSFLSGTIYEQYF. The J gene is TRBJ2-7, the V gene TRBV5-1, with 8 bases that match TRBD2. Germline V gene lookup returns CDR1 SGHRS and CDR2 YFSETQ. V lost 2 bases, J lost 3 bases, and 7 bases stayed unmatched. The CDR3 loop spans 15 amino acids.

The chain joins TRBV5-1 to TRBJ1-1, with 8 bases lining up with TRBD1. V lost 2 bases, J lost 3 bases, and 6 bases stayed unmatched. The CDR3 consists of 15 residues. The V gene's germline CDR1 is SGHRS and CDR2 YFSETQ. This chain's CDR3 is CASSFRGHGDTEAFF. CDR3 nucleotide sequence: TGCGCCAGCAGCTTCAGGGGGCATGGCGACACTGAAGCTTTCTTT.

This clone has only one observation. The chain's CDR3 is CASSRQVQSTDTQYF. The CDR3 bases are TGTGCCAGCAGTAGACAGGTGCAGAGCACAGATACGCAGTATTTT. The chain carries TRBV9 and TRBJ2-3; a possible D gene is TRBD1 (6 bases). V lost 5 bases, J lost 0 bases, and 13 bases lay in between. The CDR3 runs to 15 residues. CDR1 and CDR2 from the germline V gene are SGDLS and YYNGEE. Supplemented by reference TRBV9 and TRBJ2-3, the full variable domain reads DSGVTQTPKHLITATGQRVTLRCSPRSGDLSVYWYQQSLDQGLQFLIQYYNGEERAKGNILERFSAQQFPDLHSELNLSSLELGDSALYFCASSRQVQSTDTQYFGPGTRLTVL.

The CDR3 sequence: CASSLGSNTEAFF. The DNA for the CDR3 is TGTGCCAGCAGCTTGGGTAGCAACACTGAAGCTTTCTTT. The gene calls are TRBV5-8 and TRBJ1-1; unclear D gene. The V end was cut by 0 bases, the J end by 2 bases, with 5 bases between. The CDR3 extends over 13 amino acids. Germline V gives CDR1 SGHTS, CDR2 YDEGEE.

This clone has just one count. V gene TRBV5-8 combines with J gene TRBJ2-1; 12 positions agree with TRBD2. Germline lookup yields CDR1 SGHTS and CDR2 YDEGEE. There are 18 residues in the CDR3. V trimming: 1 base; J trimming: 1 base; junction bases outside the gene matches: 6. The CDR3 protein is CASSLRLAGVGSYNEQFF. CDR3 nucleotide sequence: TGTGCCAGCAGCTTGCGACTAGCGGGAGTAGGTTCCTACAATGAGCAGTTCTTC. Full variable domain (outside the CDR3, taken from reference TRBV5-8 and TRBJ2-1): EAGVTQSPTHLIKTRGQQATLRCSPISGHTSVYWYQQALGLGLQFLLWYDEGEERNRGNFPPRFSGRQFPNYSSELNVNALELEDSALYLCASSLRLAGVGSYNEQFFGPGTRLTVL.

V usage is TRBV6-5 and J usage is TRBJ1-2, with 7 bases fitting TRBD1. This CDR3 is 13 amino acids long. J lost 4 bases, V lost 2 bases, and 1 base had no gene match. Germline V gives CDR1 MNHEY, CDR2 SVGAGI. In DNA, the CDR3 is TGTGCCAGCAGTTACGCAGGGGGCTATGGCTACACCTTC. Residues: CASSYAGGYGYTF.

The genes are TRBV28 and TRBJ1-2; weak D call: TRBD1 (6 bases). Germline loops: CDR1 MDHEN, CDR2 SYDVKM. The length of the CDR3 is 16 residues. The V end lost 5 bases, the J end lost 5 bases, and 21 bases lay between the germline ends. CDR3 in DNA: TGTGCCAGCAGTCCCTCTGGATGGACAGTGTCTTATGGCTACACCTTC. It specifies CASSPSGWTVSYGYTF.